One and the same sample provided the 4 T cell receptor beta chains below, sequenced in a study of identifying expanded T cells in peripheral blood. Sequenced by immunoSEQ multiplex PCR; TCRdb stores in-frame clones only, minus some. The repertoire has approximately 130,000 clones, 86% of them found once; the top ten carry approximately 8%. Sample: blood. The receptors derive from a person aged 18-70 years in good health.

The V gene is TRBV21-1, the J gene TRBJ2-1; no DNA check was done on the table's D call, TRBD2. TRBV21-1 is assigned pseudogene status. The CDR3 runs to 18 residues. The CDR3 loop reads CASSKWDRERGEDNEQFF. CDR3 coding DNA: TGTGCCAGCAGCAAATGGGACAGGGAGCGGGGGGAGGACAATGAGCAGTTCTTC.

This clone was seen a single time. The chain joins TRBV27 to TRBJ2-2; the match to TRBD1 covers 8 bases. CDR1 and CDR2 from the germline V gene are MNHEY and SMNVEV (reference sequence). Trimming took 3 bases from V and 0 from J; bases not matched to a gene: 24. The CDR3 has 23 amino acids. The CDR3 DNA reads TGTGCCAGCAGTTTCGGTCCGAGGTACGGCAACGAAAGACAGGGGACGAACACCGGGGAGCTGTTTTTT. Amino acids: CASSFGPRYGNERQGTNTGELFF.

V gene TRBV5-6 combines with J gene TRBJ2-1; tentatively, D is TRBD2 (6 bases). The CDR3 extends over 15 amino acids. CDR1 is SGHDT and CDR2 is YYEEEE in the germline V gene. V dropped 9 bases and J dropped 3 bases, with 19 bases sitting between them. CDR3 bases: TGTGCCACCCAGCCGGGGGAGGATTTCTACAATGAGCAGTTCTTC. Protein: CATQPGEDFYNEQFF.

The gene calls are TRBV5-6 and TRBJ2-7; TRBD1 might be the D (6 bases). The germline V and J ends were trimmed by 3 bases and 12 bases, with 16 bases remaining between them. The CDR3 sequence is 12 residues long. The germline CDR1 and CDR2 sequences are SGHDT and YYEEEE. The CDR3 DNA sequence: TGTGCCAGCAGCTCCGGAACAGGGTACCTGTACTTC. This codes for CASSSGTGYLYF. The full variable domain, completed using reference TRBV5-6 and TRBJ2-7, is DAGVTQSPTHLIKTRGQQVTLRCSPKSGHDTVSWYQQALGQGPQFIFQYYEEEERQRGNFPDRFSGHQFPNYSSELNVNALLLGDSALYLCASSSGTGYLYFGPGTRLTVT.